This T cell receptor beta chain was observed in a study of memory CD4+ T cells and cytomegalovirus serostatus. The repertoire was sequenced with immunoSEQ multiplex PCR; TCRdb's copy has only in-frame clones and lacks some. The table lists 55,000 or so clones, around four fifths of them singletons. Single viable CD3+CD4+CD8-CD45RO+ cells were sorted as the memory CD4+ T cells. Total CD4+ T cells were enriched by CD4 positive selection. Germline V CDR1 and CDR2: MDHEN, SYDVKM. CDR3 length: 13 amino acids. V was pared by 5 bases and J by 4 bases, with 11 bases between. Sequencing was carried out using memory CD4+ T cells from blood. The chain is built from TRBV28 and TRBJ1-2; D unclear. The clonotype comes from an adult in good health and CMV-seropositive. This chain's CDR3 is CASSRDVVYGYTF. CDR3 sequence (DNA): TGTGCCAGCAGTAGGGATGTAGTCTATGGCTACACCTTC.